This TCR beta chain was observed in a study of metastatic and nonmetastatic thyroid tumors. This clone was seen ten or more times. All patients were treatment-naive before thyroid surgery. V was trimmed by 3 bases and J by 7 bases, leaving 13 bases between them. Germline CDR1 and CDR2: LNHDA and SQIVND (reference sequence). The length of the CDR3 is 14 residues. Authors' methods: Researchers built a distant-metastasis classifier for papillary thyroid cancer that drew on CDR3 differences across clinicopathological groups. TCRdb reanalyzed the PCR reads with MiXCR. The V and J calls and clone size come from TCRdb's table, not from the authors' own analysis. The table lists about 85,000 clones, over 8.5% of them singletons.

The TCR originated in a female donor with papillary thyroid cancer or a benign thyroid nodule (not recorded which). Some clones in this sample may be carry-over from other donors' samples. Sequenced material: blood. The genes are TRBV19 and TRBJ1-5; unclear D gene. CDR3 nucleotide sequence: TGTGCCAGTAGTATGGATGGTTTGGGGCAGCCCCAGCATTTT. It codes for CASSMDGLGQPQHF.